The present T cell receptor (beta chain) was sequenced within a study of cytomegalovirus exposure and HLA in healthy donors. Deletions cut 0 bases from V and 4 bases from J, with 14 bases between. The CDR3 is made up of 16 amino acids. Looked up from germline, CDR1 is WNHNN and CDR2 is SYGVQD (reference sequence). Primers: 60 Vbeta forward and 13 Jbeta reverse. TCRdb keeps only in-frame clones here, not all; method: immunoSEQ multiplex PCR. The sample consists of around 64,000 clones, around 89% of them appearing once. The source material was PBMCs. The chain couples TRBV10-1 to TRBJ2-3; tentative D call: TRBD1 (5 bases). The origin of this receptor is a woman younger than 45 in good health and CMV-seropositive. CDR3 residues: CASSESTVPSADTQYF. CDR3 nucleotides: TGCGCCAGCAGTGAGTCGACAGTTCCGAGTGCAGATACGCAGTATTTT.